The clone carrying this T cell receptor (beta chain) was counted a few times. The antigen remains unidentified. Treatment described: some 20 received Ad26.COV2.S at low or high dose, single or two shots; 5 received placebo; per-sample allocation not given. Sampling happened 63 days after the first vaccine or placebo injection. Germline CDR1 reads MNHEY; CDR2 reads SVGAGI. Unmatched junction bases numbered 3, after V lost 5 bases and J lost 1 base. The CDR3 covers 15 residues. The data belong to a study of Ad26.COV2.S vaccination and SARS-CoV-2 variants. General study findings and limits: Breadth of non-spike TCRs did not differ between vaccinees and placebo recipients.

Assay used: immunoSEQ multiplex PCR; TCRdb lists only in-frame clones, some missing. The top ten clones hold 1.7% of a sample with 350,000 to 600,000 clones, 89% of them seen once. The source material was peripheral blood, sampled in a trial of Ad26.COV2.S vaccine versus placebo. The sequence derives from a person aged 18-60 years who received the Ad26.COV2.S COVID-19 vaccine or a placebo. The chain combines TRBV6-5 with TRBJ1-5; 9 positions match TRBD1. CDR3 loop: CASSLTGGSNQPQHF. The CDR3 DNA sequence: TGTGCCAGCAGTCTGACAGGGGGAAGCAATCAGCCCCAGCATTTT.